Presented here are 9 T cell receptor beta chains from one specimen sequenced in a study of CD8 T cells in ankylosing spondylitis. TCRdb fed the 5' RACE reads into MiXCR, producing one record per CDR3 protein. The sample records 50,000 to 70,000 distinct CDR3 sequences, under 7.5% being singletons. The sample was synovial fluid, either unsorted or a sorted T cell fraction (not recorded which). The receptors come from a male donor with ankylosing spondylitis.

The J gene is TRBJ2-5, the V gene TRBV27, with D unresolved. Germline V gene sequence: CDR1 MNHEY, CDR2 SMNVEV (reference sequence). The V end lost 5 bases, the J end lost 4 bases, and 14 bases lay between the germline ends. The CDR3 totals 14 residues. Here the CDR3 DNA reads TGTGCCAGCAGTGCCCGGGCCCCGGGAGAGACCCAGTACTTC. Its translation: CASSARAPGETQYF.

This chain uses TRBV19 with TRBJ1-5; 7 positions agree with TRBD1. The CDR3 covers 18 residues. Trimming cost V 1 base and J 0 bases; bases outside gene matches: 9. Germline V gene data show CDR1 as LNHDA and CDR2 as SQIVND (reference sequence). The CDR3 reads CASSIGPRTGYSNQPQHF. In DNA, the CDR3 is TGTGCCAGTAGTATAGGCCCCCGGACAGGTTATAGCAATCAGCCCCAGCATTTT.

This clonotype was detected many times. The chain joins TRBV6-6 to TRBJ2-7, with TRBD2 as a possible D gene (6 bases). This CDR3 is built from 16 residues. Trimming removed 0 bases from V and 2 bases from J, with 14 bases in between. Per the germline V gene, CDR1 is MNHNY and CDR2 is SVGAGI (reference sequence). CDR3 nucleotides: TGTGCCAGCAGTTACTCTACGCTAGCGCCAACCTACGAGCAGTACTTC. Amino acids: CASSYSTLAPTYEQYF.

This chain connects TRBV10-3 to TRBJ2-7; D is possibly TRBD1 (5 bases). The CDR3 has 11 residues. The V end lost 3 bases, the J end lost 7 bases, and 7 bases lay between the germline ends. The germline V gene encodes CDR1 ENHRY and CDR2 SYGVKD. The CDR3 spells CAISDRVEQYF. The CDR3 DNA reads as TGTGCCATCAGTGACAGGGTTGAGCAGTACTTC.

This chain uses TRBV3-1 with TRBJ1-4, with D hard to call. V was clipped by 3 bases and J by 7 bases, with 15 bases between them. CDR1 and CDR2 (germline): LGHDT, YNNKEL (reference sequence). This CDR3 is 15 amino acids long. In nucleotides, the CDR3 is TGTGCCAGCAGCCACGCCACTCGACGGGCTGAAAAACTGTTTTTT. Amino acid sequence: CASSHATRRAEKLFF.

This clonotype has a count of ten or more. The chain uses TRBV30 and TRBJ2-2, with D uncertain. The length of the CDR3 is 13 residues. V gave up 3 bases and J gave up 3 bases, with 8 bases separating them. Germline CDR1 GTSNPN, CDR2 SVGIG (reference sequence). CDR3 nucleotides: TGTGCCTGGAGGGGCTATTACACCGGGGAGCTGTTTTTT. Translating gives CAWRGYYTGELFF.

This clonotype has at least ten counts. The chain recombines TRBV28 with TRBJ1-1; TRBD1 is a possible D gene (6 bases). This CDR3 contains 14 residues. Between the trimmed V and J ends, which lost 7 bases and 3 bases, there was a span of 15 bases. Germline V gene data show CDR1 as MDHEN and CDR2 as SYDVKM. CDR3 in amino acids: CASKGGPWDTEAFF. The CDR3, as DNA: TGTGCCAGCAAAGGGGGGCCCTGGGACACTGAAGCTTTCTTT.

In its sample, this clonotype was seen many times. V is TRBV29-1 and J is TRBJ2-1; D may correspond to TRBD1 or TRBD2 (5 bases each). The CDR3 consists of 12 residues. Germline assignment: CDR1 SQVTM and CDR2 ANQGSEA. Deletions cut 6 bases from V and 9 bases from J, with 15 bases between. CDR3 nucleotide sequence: TGCAGCGTCGGGACCCAAGGACGTGAGCAGTTCTTC. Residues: CSVGTQGREQFF.

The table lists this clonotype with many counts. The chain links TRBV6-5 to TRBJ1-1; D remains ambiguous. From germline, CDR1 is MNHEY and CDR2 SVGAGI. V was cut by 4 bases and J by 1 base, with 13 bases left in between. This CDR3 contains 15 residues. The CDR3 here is CASSSNRVPNTEAFF. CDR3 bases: TGTGCCAGCAGTTCGAATAGGGTTCCGAACACTGAAGCTTTCTTT.